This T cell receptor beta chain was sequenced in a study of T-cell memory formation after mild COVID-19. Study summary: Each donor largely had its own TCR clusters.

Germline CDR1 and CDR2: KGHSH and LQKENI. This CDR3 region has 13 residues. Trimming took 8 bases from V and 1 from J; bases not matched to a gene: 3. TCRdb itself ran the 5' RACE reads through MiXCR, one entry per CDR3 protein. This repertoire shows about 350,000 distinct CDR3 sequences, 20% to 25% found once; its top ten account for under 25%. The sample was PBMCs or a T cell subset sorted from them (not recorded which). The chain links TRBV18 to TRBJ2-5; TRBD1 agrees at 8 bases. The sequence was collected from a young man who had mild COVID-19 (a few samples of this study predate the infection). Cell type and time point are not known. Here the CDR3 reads CASHGQGQETQYF. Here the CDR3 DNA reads TGTGCCAGCCACGGACAGGGCCAAGAGACCCAGTACTTC.